The clone carrying this TCR beta chain has only a few counts. Its antigen is still unknown. The V end lost 5 bases, the J end lost 2 bases, and 16 bases lay between the germline ends. This CDR3 spans 15 amino acids. The germline gives CDR1 MDHEN, CDR2 SYDVKM. This sample was taken from a study of response to subunit inactivated influenza vaccine. Overall study findings and caveats: Each seasonal influenza vaccination recruits few new T cells, the authors suggested.

TCRdb recomputed calls from the RT-PCR reads with MiXCR, one row per CDR3 protein. The sample lists some 520,000 distinct CDR3 sequences, about 15% occurring once. The source is a man aged 50 to 69 who received an inactivated influenza vaccine. The sequencing used CD4+ T cells sorted from PBMCs, collected less than 30 months after vaccination. The chain has TRBV28 and TRBJ2-7; TRBD1 is a possible D gene (6 bases). CDR3 protein: CASSETGIPTYEQYF. CDR3 coding DNA: TGTGCCAGCAGTGAAACAGGGATCCCTACCTACGAGCAGTACTTC.